The 32 T cell receptor beta chains listed next were all sequenced from one sample in a study of cytomegalovirus exposure and HLA in healthy donors (dated by TCRdb to 2016 to 2017). The method was the immunoSEQ multiplex PCR assay. A mixture of 60 forward primers for TCR Vbeta segments and 13 reverse primers for TCR Jbeta segments was used in the multiplex PCR. TCRdb retrieved this table from immuneACCESS and kept in-frame rearrangements only. Not all clones are present; in checked studies, unresolved V genes account for under half, and no reason is known for the remainder. The sample table records over 90,000 clones. The ten most abundant clones make up 3.5% of the sample. The sequencing input was PBMCs. The receptor source for this set is a man in his forties in good health and CMV-seronegative.

A note on this clone: Within the sample, other DNA sequences also encode this same CDR3. The CDR3 is CASSQDWRGGDTQYF. CDR3 bases: TGCGCCAGCAGCCAAGATTGGCGGGGCGGCGATACGCAGTATTTT. The genes are TRBV4-3 and TRBJ2-3, with a possible D match to TRBD2 (6 bases). The CDR3 sequence is 15 residues long. V dropped 0 bases and J dropped 6 bases, with 13 bases sitting between them. In germline, CDR1 is LGHNA, CDR2 YSLEER.

This rearrangement joins TRBV11-3 to TRBJ2-7; 10 positions agree with TRBD1. The germline gives CDR1 SGHNT, CDR2 YENEEA. The length of the CDR3 is 15 residues. Trimming removed 5 bases from V and 4 bases from J; junction bases left unmatched: 8. The CDR3 loop reads CASSVTGTGVYEQYF. CDR3 in DNA: TGTGCCAGCAGCGTAACCGGGACAGGGGTATACGAGCAGTACTTC.

This chain links TRBV4-3 with TRBJ1-1; tentatively, D is TRBD1 (5 bases). V dropped 0 bases and J dropped 5 bases, with 19 bases sitting between them. The germline gives CDR1 LGHNA, CDR2 YSLEER. The CDR3 runs 17 residues. In DNA form, the CDR3 reads TGCGCCAGCAGCCAAGATTTGGGCGGGGCCGGAGGGACTGAAGCTTTCTTT. It translates to CASSQDLGGAGGTEAFF.

V gene TRBV7-8 combines with J gene TRBJ2-7, with 14 bases matching TRBD2. CDR3 length: 16 amino acids. The V gene end was trimmed by 5 bases and the J gene end by 7 bases; junction bases not matched to a gene: 10. Germline assignment: CDR1 SGHVS and CDR2 FQNEAQ. The CDR3 sequence: CASSTRAGTSGGEQYF. The DNA of the CDR3 is TGTGCCAGCAGCACCCGGGCCGGGACTAGCGGGGGAGAGCAGTACTTC.

The rearrangement joins TRBV19 to TRBJ2-5; 7 bases are shared with TRBD1. The CDR3 has 14 residues. Unmatched junction bases numbered 6, after V lost 3 bases and J lost 5 bases. Germline V gives CDR1 LNHDA, CDR2 SQIVND (reference sequence). DNA of the CDR3: TGTGCCAGTAGTATCCGACAGGGTCGGGAGACCCAGTACTTC. It is translated as CASSIRQGRETQYF.

V gene TRBV7-7 combines with J gene TRBJ2-2; no firm D call. V was shortened by 5 bases and J by 3 bases, with 7 bases between the two germline ends. The CDR3 is 13 residues long. The germline gives CDR1 SSHAT, CDR2 FNYEAQ (reference sequence). CDR3 in amino acids: CASSPPDTGELFF. The CDR3 DNA follows: TGTGCCAGCAGCCCACCGGACACCGGGGAGCTGTTTTTT.

This rearrangement joins TRBV15 to TRBJ1-6; 9 bases are a match to TRBD1. After removal of 5 bases from V and 5 bases from J, the junction contained 7 bases not matched to a gene. This CDR3 is built from 16 residues. Germline V gene lookup returns CDR1 LNHNV and CDR2 YYDKDF (reference sequence). In nucleotides, the CDR3 is TGTGCCACCAGCCAGACAGGGGGTGAACATAATTCACCCCTCCACTTT. This codes for CATSQTGGEHNSPLHF.

The chain recombines TRBV27 with TRBJ2-1, with 7 nucleotides matching TRBD2. V was clipped by 4 bases and J by 7 bases; unmatched bases: 13. CDR3 size: 16 residues. The germline CDR1 and CDR2 sequences are MNHEY and SMNVEV (reference sequence). The CDR3 region has the DNA TGTGCCAGCAGTTACTCCAGGAGGCTAGCGGTGAATGAGCAGTTCTTC. Encoded protein: CASSYSRRLAVNEQFF.

The rearrangement links TRBV7-2 to TRBJ1-1, with D unresolved. Germline lookup yields CDR1 SGHTA and CDR2 FQGNSA. This CDR3 region has 15 residues. The ends were cut back, 6 bases at V and 3 bases at J, with 17 bases in the middle. CDR3 protein: CASSLEAWFDTEAFF. In nucleotides, the CDR3 is TGTGCCAGCAGTCTAGAGGCTTGGTTTGACACTGAAGCTTTCTTT.

For this clone: This sample also contains other DNA sequences that code for the same CDR3. The rearrangement uses TRBV11-2 and TRBJ2-3; 7 bases match TRBD2. There are 16 residues in the CDR3. The germline CDR1 and CDR2 sequences are SGHAT and FQNNGV. V lost 5 bases and J lost 0; bases outside the gene matches: 8. The CDR3 region is CASSQLATTSTDTQYF. The CDR3 DNA sequence: TGTGCCAGCAGCCAACTAGCGACTACTAGCACAGATACGCAGTATTTT.

The chain couples TRBV10-1 to TRBJ2-5, with 8 nucleotides matching TRBD2. J gave up 1 base and V 2 bases, and 6 bases lay outside the gene matches. This CDR3 is built from 16 residues. The germline CDR1 and CDR2 sequences are WNHNN and SYGVQD (reference sequence). The CDR3 loop is CASSEGTRDFQETQYF. In nucleotides, the CDR3 is TGCGCCAGCAGTGAGGGGACTAGGGACTTCCAAGAGACCCAGTACTTC.

The gene calls are TRBV7-8 and TRBJ2-7, with D possibly matching TRBD1 (5 bases). Per the germline V gene, CDR1 is SGHVS and CDR2 is FQNEAQ. The V gene lost 5 bases and the J gene lost 9 bases, with 14 bases spanning the gap. CDR3 length: 12 residues. The CDR3 protein is CASSPGSTGQYF. The CDR3 DNA follows: TGTGCCAGCAGCCCAGGATCCACAGGGCAGTACTTC.

The chain carries TRBV6-1 and TRBJ1-1; D gene uncertain. The germline V gene encodes CDR1 MNHNS and CDR2 SASEGT. This CDR3 has 14 amino acids. V lost 8 bases and J 4 bases, leaving 17 bases between the germline ends. This chain's CDR3 is CASVGQQVRTEAFF. The DNA of the CDR3 is TGTGCCAGCGTGGGTCAGCAGGTACGCACTGAAGCTTTCTTT.

Here the CDR3 reads CASSSSGRSRSSYNEQFF. The CDR3, as DNA: TGTGCCAGCAGCTCTAGCGGGAGGTCTCGGAGCTCCTACAATGAGCAGTTCTTC. The chain employs TRBV7-2 and TRBJ2-1; 11 nucleotides match TRBD2. The CDR3 consists of 18 residues. V lost 4 bases, J lost 0 bases, and 8 bases stayed unmatched. Germline V gene sequence: CDR1 SGHTA, CDR2 FQGNSA.

The chain is built from TRBV11-2 and TRBJ2-7, with TRBD1 as a possible D gene (5 bases). Germline loops: CDR1 SGHAT, CDR2 FQNNGV. The CDR3 covers 15 residues. Trimming cost V 5 bases and J 10 bases, with 24 bases left between them. In DNA, the CDR3 is TGTGCCAGCAGCCAGCCCGGGCAGGGCTACGCGATTCAGTACTTC. Protein: CASSQPGQGYAIQYF.

This chain connects TRBV19 to TRBJ1-1, with TRBD1 as a possible D gene (5 bases). Trimming cost V 1 base and J 4 bases, with 10 bases left between them. CDR1 and CDR2 from the germline V gene are LNHDA and SQIVND (reference sequence). This CDR3 has 14 amino acids. As DNA, the CDR3 is TGTGCCAGTAGTATAGGTGCAGGGATCACTGAAGCTTTCTTT. Translating gives CASSIGAGITEAFF.

The chain uses TRBV30 and TRBJ2-5; tentatively, D is TRBD1 (6 bases). Germline values: CDR1 GTSNPN, CDR2 SVGIG (reference sequence). The CDR3 is made up of 15 amino acids. V was clipped by 1 base and J by 2 bases, with 14 bases between them. The CDR3 DNA is TGTGCCTGGAGTGCGATACAGGGATTGCAAGAGACCCAGTACTTC. Translated, it gives CAWSAIQGLQETQYF.

This chain links TRBV28 with TRBJ1-5; D not certain. This CDR3 has 15 amino acids. The V end lost 7 bases, the J end lost 1 base, and 14 bases lay between the germline ends. Germline V lookup: CDR1 MDHEN, CDR2 SYDVKM. CDR3 in DNA: TGTGCCAGCACAGGCGCGGGTGGGAGCAATCAGCCCCAGCATTTT. Amino acids: CASTGAGGSNQPQHF. Full variable domain (missing parts from reference TRBV28 and TRBJ1-5): DVKVTQSSRYLVKRTGEKVFLECVQDMDHENMFWYRQDPGLGLRLIYFSYDVKMKEKGDIPEGYSVSREKKERFSLILESASTNQTSMYLCASTGAGGSNQPQHFGDGTRLSIL.

CDR3 DNA sequence: TGCAGCGTTGTATCTATAGGGACAGGCTACGAGCAGTACTTC. Amino acids: CSVVSIGTGYEQYF. The chain is built from TRBV29-1 and TRBJ2-7; 8 bases fit TRBD1. This CDR3 spans 14 amino acids. The junction had 8 bases not matched to a gene; V was cut back by 4 bases and J by 3 bases. Per germline, CDR1 SQVTM and CDR2 ANQGSEA.

The chain has TRBV14 and TRBJ2-7; the D is unclear. This CDR3 comprises 13 residues. Deletions cut 0 bases from V and 6 bases from J, with 9 bases between. CDR1 and CDR2 from the germline V gene are SGHDN and FVKESK. CDR3 in DNA: TGTGCCAGCAGCCAAGACCTAGTACTCGAGCAGTACTTC. Translating it yields CASSQDLVLEQYF.

Here the CDR3 reads CASSYVGVSYDYGYTF. The CDR3 DNA reads as TGTGCCAGCAGTTACGTCGGGGTTAGTTACGACTATGGCTACACCTTC. The rearrangement uses TRBV6-6 and TRBJ1-2, with D hard to call. V gave up 2 bases and J gave up 3 bases, with 16 bases separating them. Per germline, CDR1 MNHNY and CDR2 SVGAGI (reference sequence). The CDR3 runs to 16 residues.

Notes on this clone: The identical CDR3 is also encoded by other nucleotide sequences in the sample. V and J are TRBV19 and TRBJ2-1; no reliable D call. This CDR3 has 13 amino acids. Deletions cut 2 bases from V and 4 bases from J, with 6 bases between. Germline lookup yields CDR1 LNHDA and CDR2 SQIVND (reference sequence). CDR3 residues: CASSISRYNEQFF. The CDR3 nucleotides read TGTGCCAGTAGTATATCCAGGTACAATGAGCAGTTCTTC.

The chain uses TRBV28 and TRBJ1-4, with 7 bases lining up with TRBD1. The CDR3 is made up of 16 amino acids. Germline V gene data show CDR1 as MDHEN and CDR2 as SYDVKM. Trimming at V came to 7 bases and at J to 7 bases, leaving 15 bases not matched to a gene. CDR3 sequence reads: CASITIRRGDSEKLFF. Here the CDR3 DNA reads TGTGCCAGCATTACTATTCGGAGAGGGGACAGTGAAAAACTGTTTTTT.

The V gene is TRBV11-2, the J gene TRBJ2-1; D might be TRBD2 (6 bases). CDR1 is SGHAT and CDR2 is FQNNGV in the germline V gene. The CDR3 loop spans 14 amino acids. V was cut by 3 bases and J by 6 bases, with 12 bases left in between. The CDR3 loop is CASSFWGGGNEQFF. The DNA of the CDR3 is TGTGCCAGCAGCTTTTGGGGAGGCGGCAATGAGCAGTTCTTC.

The gene calls are TRBV6-5 and TRBJ1-5; TRBD1 aligns across 7 bases. After removal of 6 bases from V and 7 bases from J, the junction contained 9 bases not matched to a gene. The length of the CDR3 is 14 residues. Germline CDR1 and CDR2: MNHEY and SVGAGI. The CDR3 reads CASRPDREDQPQHF. CDR3 nucleotides: TGTGCCAGCAGGCCCGACAGGGAAGACCAGCCCCAGCATTTT.

The V and J genes are TRBV7-6 and TRBJ1-1; D gene uncertain. This CDR3 has 16 amino acids. Germline CDR1 reads SGHVS; CDR2 reads FNYEAQ. V was pared by 1 base and J by 5 bases, with 17 bases between. The CDR3 DNA follows: TGTGCCAGCAGCTTAGTGGATGGGAGATCTGTTACTGAAGCTTTCTTT. Protein sequence: CASSLVDGRSVTEAFF. Complete variable domain (other parts from reference TRBV7-6 and TRBJ1-1): GAGVSQSPRYKVTKRGQDVALRCDPISGHVSLYWYRQALGQGPEFLTYFNYEAQQDKSGLPNDRFSAERPEGSISTLTIQRTEQRDSAMYRCASSLVDGRSVTEAFFGQGTRLTVV.

The chain links TRBV27 to TRBJ1-4; D perhaps matches TRBD1 (5 bases). This CDR3 contains 15 residues. V lost 5 bases and J lost 3, with 13 bases in between. CDR1 is MNHEY, CDR2 SMNVEV, per germline (reference sequence). The CDR3 DNA is TGTGCCAGCAGTCCCTCACGGGGGGCTAATGAAAAACTGTTTTTT. It specifies CASSPSRGANEKLFF.

V gene TRBV10-3 combines with J gene TRBJ2-5; 7 bases are a match to TRBD1. The length of the CDR3 is 13 residues. With 5 bases clipped from V and 3 bases from J, the junction kept 3 bases outside the gene matches. Germline V CDR1 and CDR2: ENHRY, SYGVKD. CDR3: CAISYDREETQYF. CDR3 nucleotide sequence: TGTGCCATCAGTTACGACAGGGAAGAGACCCAGTACTTC.

The J gene is TRBJ2-7, the V gene TRBV27, with 12 positions matching TRBD1. Trimming removed 6 bases from V and 4 bases from J; junction bases left unmatched: 7. The CDR3 is 15 residues long. Germline loops: CDR1 MNHEY, CDR2 SMNVEV (reference sequence). As DNA, the CDR3 is TGTGCCAGCAGCCCAAAGGGACAGGGGGCTTACGAGCAGTACTTC. Translated: CASSPKGQGAYEQYF.

The chain recombines TRBV2 with TRBJ2-7, with TRBD1 identical over 8 bases. The J segment lost 2 bases and the V segment lost 4 bases, leaving 1 base of the junction unmatched. CDR3 length: 13 residues. Germline values: CDR1 SNHLY, CDR2 FYNNEI. DNA of the CDR3: TGTGCCAGCAGTGCAGGGGGCCCCTACGAGCAGTACTTC. This encodes CASSAGGPYEQYF.

This chain uses TRBV9 with TRBJ1-3, with D maybe TRBD1 (5 bases). The CDR3 is 16 amino acids. V lost 2 bases to trimming and J lost 0 bases, with 12 bases between them. Per germline, CDR1 SGDLS and CDR2 YYNGEE. CDR3 bases: TGTGCCAGCAGCGTCGGTGGGGCCCACTCTGGAAACACCATATATTTT. Amino acids: CASSVGGAHSGNTIYF.

The chain uses TRBV7-6 and TRBJ1-1; D not resolved. Trimming removed 6 bases from V and 4 bases from J, with 12 bases in between. CDR3 size: 13 residues. CDR1 is SGHVS and CDR2 is FNYEAQ in the germline V gene. This CDR3 is CASRETPGTEAFF. The CDR3 DNA sequence: TGTGCCAGCAGAGAGACCCCGGGCACTGAAGCTTTCTTT.